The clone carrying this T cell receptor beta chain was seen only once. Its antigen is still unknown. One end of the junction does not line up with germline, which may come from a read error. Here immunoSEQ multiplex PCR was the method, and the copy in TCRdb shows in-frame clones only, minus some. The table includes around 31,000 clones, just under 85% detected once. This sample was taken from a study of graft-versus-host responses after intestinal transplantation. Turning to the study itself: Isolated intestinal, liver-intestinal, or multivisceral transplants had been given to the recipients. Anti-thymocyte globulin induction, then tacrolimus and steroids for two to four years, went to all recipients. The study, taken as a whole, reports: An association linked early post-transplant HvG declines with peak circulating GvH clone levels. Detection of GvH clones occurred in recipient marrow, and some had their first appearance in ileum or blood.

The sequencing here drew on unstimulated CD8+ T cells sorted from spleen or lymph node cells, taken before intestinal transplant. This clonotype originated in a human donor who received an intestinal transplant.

CDR3 coding DNA: TGCGCCAGCAGCTTGGCGCTAGCGATCTACACTGAGCAGTTCTTC. Amino acids: CASSLALAIYTEQFF. The V call is TRBV5-1, the J call TRBJ2-1, with D tentatively TRBD2 (6 bases). The CDR3 extends over 15 amino acids. CDR1 is SGHRS and CDR2 is YFSETQ in the germline V gene. The full variable domain, completed using reference TRBV5-1 and TRBJ2-1, is KAGVTQTPRYLIKTRGQQVTLSCSPISGHRSVSWYQQTPGQGLQFLFEYFSETQRNKGNFPGRFSGRQFSNSRSEMNVSTLELGDSALYLCASSLALAIYTEQFFGPGTRLTVL.